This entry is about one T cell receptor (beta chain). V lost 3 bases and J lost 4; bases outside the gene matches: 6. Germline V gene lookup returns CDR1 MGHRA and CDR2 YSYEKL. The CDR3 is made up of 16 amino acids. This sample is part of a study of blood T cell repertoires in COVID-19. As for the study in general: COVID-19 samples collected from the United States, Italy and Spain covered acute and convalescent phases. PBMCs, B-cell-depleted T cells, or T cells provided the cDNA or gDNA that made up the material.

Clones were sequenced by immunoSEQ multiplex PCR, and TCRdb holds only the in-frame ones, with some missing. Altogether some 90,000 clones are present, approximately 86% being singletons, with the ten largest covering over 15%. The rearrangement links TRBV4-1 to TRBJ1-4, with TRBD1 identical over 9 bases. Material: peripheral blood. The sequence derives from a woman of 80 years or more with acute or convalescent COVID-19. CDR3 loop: CASSQIPGQGNEKLFF. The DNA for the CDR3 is TGCGCCAGCAGCCAGATCCCGGGACAGGGTAATGAAAAACTGTTTTTT.